The 2 T cell receptor beta chains presented below share a single source sample, sequenced in a study of Graves' ophthalmopathy and Graves' hyperthyroidism. Amplification targeted the TCR beta CDR3 regions, with RNA transcripts as the source material. HTBI primers primed a first-round RT-PCR, and a second-round multiplex PCR followed. TCRdb processed the multiplex PCR reads anew with MiXCR; each CDR3 protein has one entry. Of hundreds of thousands of distinct CDR3 sequences in the sample, about 44% were seen once. Sequencing was carried out using peripheral blood. These receptors came from an adult man with Graves' ophthalmopathy.

At least ten counts were recorded for this clonotype. This rearrangement joins TRBV7-9 to TRBJ1-6; 11 bases line up with TRBD1. CDR3 length: 17 residues. Trimming removed 6 bases from V and 12 bases from J; junction bases left unmatched: 16. Germline CDR1 SEHNR, CDR2 FQNEAQ (reference sequence). The CDR3 DNA reads TGTGCCAGCAGAGGTTTTACGTTTACCGGGACAGGGGGACCCCTCCACTTT. It encodes CASRGFTFTGTGGPLHF.

This clonotype has a single count. The chain carries TRBV19 and TRBJ2-7; D may be TRBD1 or TRBD2 (5 bases each). V lost 5 bases and J lost 4, with 12 bases in between. Germline V lookup: CDR1 LNHDA, CDR2 SQIVND (reference sequence). This CDR3 is 13 amino acids long. The CDR3 region is CASSAGKGYEQYF. Here the CDR3 DNA reads TGTGCCAGTAGTGCGGGTAAGGGGTACGAGCAGTACTTC.